This T cell receptor beta chain stems from a study of beta chain features in type 1 diabetes. Study at large: Patients were similar to healthy donors in age and gender (as well as in cell yields).

Whole-study findings and limits: Researchers report that Type 1 diabetes patients had moderately but significantly shorter TCRB CDR3s across all four CD4+ subsets.

This clone came up a few times. Its target is not known. Trimming pared 2 bases from V and 4 bases from J, leaving 15 bases between. CDR1 is SGHTA and CDR2 is FQGTGA in the germline V gene. The CDR3 is made up of 17 amino acids. The collection from each donor was one heparinised blood draw averaging about 116 mL. Sequencing targeted expressed TCRB transcripts, as all isolated RNA had been reverse transcribed. Sequenced by immunoSEQ multiplex PCR; TCRdb stores in-frame clones only, minus some. The table lists roughly 340,000 clones, about 12% of them singletons. The chain has TRBV7-3 and TRBJ2-6, with D possibly matching TRBD1 (6 bases). The specimen sequenced was naive CD4+ T cells from blood. This clonotype was sampled from a woman aged 18-29 years with type 1 diabetes. The DNA of the CDR3 is TGTGCCAGCAGCTTAGCCTCACAGGGTCGCGGGGCCAACGTCCTGACTTTC. Translation gives CASSLASQGRGANVLTF.